The present T cell receptor beta chain was sequenced within a study of CD8+CD57+ T cells in acquired aplastic anemia. Looking at the study overall: Mean DNA quantity obtained from sorted CD4+ and CD8+ cells was 3 to 3.5 ug. Study results and limitations: In CD8+ cells, Simpson's diversity showed no significant difference between patients and controls.

TCR beta VDJ and CDR3 were profiled, and genomic DNA was the template. MiXCR was run by TCRdb on the reads, yielding one entry per CDR3 protein. The sample carries roughly 200,000 distinct CDR3 sequences, approximately 60% recorded once. On this clonotype: Its antigen remains unknown.

Germline CDR1 reads SGDLS; CDR2 reads YYNGEE. The ends were cut back, 0 bases at V and 6 bases at J, with 12 bases in the middle. The CDR3 length is 14 residues. The patients chosen for sequencing had shown expansion of CD8+CD57+ cells (detected by flow cytometry). Everyone among the patients had severe acquired aplastic anemia. The sequence was collected from a human donor with aplastic anemia. This chain uses TRBV9 with TRBJ2-5, with D possibly being TRBD2 (5 bases). Specimen: sorted CD4+, CD8+, or CD8+CD57+ T cells (not recorded which) from PBMCs. The CDR3 is CASSVDPRDKTQYF. CDR3 nucleotides: TGTGCCAGCAGCGTAGATCCGAGGGATAAGACCCAGTACTTC.